The sequence of this T cell receptor (beta chain) was determined in a study of blood T cell repertoires in COVID-19. Across the whole study: Acute-phase and convalescent COVID-19 samples originated in the United States, Italy and Spain.

This clone was recorded a few times. Using immunoSEQ multiplex PCR, the repertoire was profiled, and TCRdb retains in-frame clones only, with some absent. This table has tens of thousands of clones, under 90% appearing once. Sequences were obtained from peripheral blood. The TCR sequence derives from a woman between 70 and 85 years old with acute or convalescent COVID-19.

The CDR3 loop reads CASSPLTGSSGTEAFF. CDR3 sequence (DNA): TGTGCCAGCTCACCCCTGACAGGGTCGTCGGGCACTGAAGCTTTCTTT. V usage is TRBV18 and J usage is TRBJ1-1; 7 nucleotides line up with TRBD1. Germline V lookup: CDR1 KGHSH, CDR2 LQKENI. There are 16 residues in the CDR3. Trimming took 3 bases from V and 4 from J; bases not matched to a gene: 11.